The entry that follows covers one T cell receptor (beta chain) sequence. This specimen belongs to a study of cytomegalovirus exposure and HLA in healthy donors. The CDR3 totals 15 residues. It was with 60 Vbeta and 13 Jbeta primers that the PCR ran. Some clones are missing from TCRdb's copy, which holds only in-frame ones; the method was immunoSEQ multiplex PCR. Its table records 100,000 to 150,000 clones. The rearrangement uses TRBV21-1 and TRBJ1-2; TRBD1, the table's D call, lacks a check against the DNA. TRBV21-1 is a known pseudogene. The clonotype originates from a young man in good health and CMV-seronegative. Sequencing input: PBMCs. The CDR3 DNA reads TGTGCCAGCAGCAAAAGACAGGGCATGCCGTATGGCTACACCTTC. Translation gives CASSKRQGMPYGYTF.